The rows below give T cell receptor beta chains drawn from one sample of a study of T cells in Graves' hyperthyroidism and ophthalmopathy. TCRdb reanalysed the multiplex PCR reads using MiXCR and keeps one entry per CDR3 protein. The table lists about 510,000 distinct CDR3 sequences, about 45% of them singletons. Sequenced sample: peripheral blood or thyroid tissue (not recorded which). Source of these receptors: an adult woman with Graves' disease, either hyperthyroidism or ophthalmopathy (not recorded which). The CDR3 runs from the conserved cysteine through the conserved F or W. D genes are given only for firm matches. Only part of the rows carry a size: once, few, many, or a class if the clone is expanded.

DNA: TGCAGTGCTAAGGGGGCGCGAGAGACCCAGTACTTC
CDR3: CSAKGARETQYF
D: TRBD1
V: TRBV20-1
size: -
J: TRBJ2-5

DNA: TGTGCCAGCAGCTTAGCAGGAGCTTATCCCGGGGAGCTGTTTTTT
CDR3: CASSLAGAYPGELFF
D: -
V: TRBV7-3
size: -
J: TRBJ2-2

DNA: TGCAGTGCTAGTCCGAGTCGCGGCTCACGCGAGCAGTACTTC
CDR3: CSASPSRGSREQYF
D: -
V: TRBV20-1
size: -
J: TRBJ2-7

DNA: TGCGCCAGCAGCAAACGAGCGGGAGGAGAGACCCAGTACTTC
CDR3: CASSKRAGGETQYF
D: TRBD2
V: TRBV5-1
size: many
J: TRBJ2-5

DNA: TGTGCCAGCAGCACGACAGGGCCGAATCAGCCCCAGCATTTT
CDR3: CASSTTGPNQPQHF
D: TRBD1
V: TRBV11-2
size: -
J: TRBJ1-5

DNA: TGTGCTAGTGGGATACAGGGGGGAGAGACCCAGTACTTC
CDR3: CASGIQGGETQYF
D: TRBD1
V: TRBV12-5
size: many
J: TRBJ2-5

DNA: TGTGCCAGCAGTCTAGAACATAGGAGATACGAGCAGTACTTC
CDR3: CASSLEHRRYEQYF
D: -
V: TRBV13
size: medium-sized
J: TRBJ2-7

DNA: TGTGCCAGCAGCTTTGGGGACAGGGGTAGCGGGGAGACCCAGTACTTC
CDR3: CASSFGDRGSGETQYF
D: TRBD1
V: TRBV7-9
size: -
J: TRBJ2-5

DNA: TGTGCCAGCAGCCGGGGACAGGGGGCGCGAGCTTTCTTT
CDR3: CASSRGQGARAFF
D: TRBD1
V: TRBV7-2
size: once
J: TRBJ1-1

DNA: TGCGCCAGCAGTGAGCTGTCAGGGGTCCCTGGGGCCAACGTCCTGACTTTC
CDR3: CASSELSGVPGANVLTF
D: -
V: TRBV10-2
size: -
J: TRBJ2-6

DNA: TGTGCCAGTAGTATAGATCGTGCGGGAGCCCCCTCGGACTTC
CDR3: CASSIDRAGAPSDF
D: TRBD2
V: TRBV19
size: -
J: TRBJ2-5

DNA: TGTGCCAGCAGTATAGGAACAACTAGCACAGATACGCAGTATTTT
CDR3: CASSIGTTSTDTQYF
D: -
V: TRBV7-9
size: once
J: TRBJ2-3

DNA: TGCAGTGCTAGACTCGGGGCTGCGGGGGAGACCCAGTACTTC
CDR3: CSARLGAAGETQYF
D: -
V: TRBV20-1
size: many
J: TRBJ2-5

DNA: TGTGCCAGCAGCTACGGACAAACACAAGAGACCCAGTACTTC
CDR3: CASSYGQTQETQYF
D: -
V: TRBV5-4
size: -
J: TRBJ2-5

DNA: TGCGCCAGCAGTGAGCCCCGGGCACTCAAGCTGGGCACTGAAGCTTTCTTT
CDR3: CASSEPRALKLGTEAFF
D: -
V: TRBV10-2
size: many
J: TRBJ1-1

DNA: TGCAGCGTTGGTTGGGGTCTTGGCGAGCAGTACTTC
CDR3: CSVGWGLGEQYF
D: -
V: TRBV29-1
size: -
J: TRBJ2-7

DNA: TGTGCCAGCAGTTTAACTAGGGGGAACACTGAAGCTTTCTTT
CDR3: CASSLTRGNTEAFF
D: -
V: TRBV12-3/TRBV12-4
size: few
J: TRBJ1-1

DNA: TGTGCCAGCAGCGAGCGAGCCGGTTATTCACCCCTCCACTTT
CDR3: CASSERAGYSPLHF
D: -
V: TRBV12-3/TRBV12-4
size: -
J: TRBJ1-6

DNA: TGCAGTGCTAGAGTGTGGACAGTAGGAGGTGAAAAACTGTTTTTT
CDR3: CSARVWTVGGEKLFF
D: -
V: TRBV20-1
size: many
J: TRBJ1-4

DNA: TGTGCCAGCAGCTTAGCTCGACGGGCCTCTGGGGGCTACACCTTC
CDR3: CASSLARRASGGYTF
D: -
V: TRBV7-2
size: many
J: TRBJ1-2

DNA: TGCAGCGTACAACAGGGGGTCGAGCAGTACTTC
CDR3: CSVQQGVEQYF
D: TRBD1
V: TRBV29-1
size: -
J: TRBJ2-7

DNA: TGTGCCAGCAGCTTAGATGGGCAAGGAGGGGTCCCGCACTTC
CDR3: CASSLDGQGGVPHF
D: -
V: TRBV7-9
size: many
J: TRBJ2-7

DNA: TGTGCCAGCAGACCACGCGGGGCCAACGTCCTGACTTTC
CDR3: CASRPRGANVLTF
D: -
V: TRBV7-8
size: few
J: TRBJ2-6

DNA: TGTGCCAGCAGCTTAGTTGGGTCCGGCGGGAGGAAACAAGAGACCCAGTACTTC
CDR3: CASSLVGSGGRKQETQYF
D: TRBD2
V: TRBV11-2
size: many
J: TRBJ2-5

DNA: TGCAGCGGAGGGTATGGCTACACCTTC
CDR3: CSGGYGYTF
D: -
V: TRBV20-1
size: -
J: TRBJ1-2

DNA: TGTGCCAGCAGCAGAGGGGAAGCTGATGGCTACACCTTC
CDR3: CASSRGEADGYTF
D: -
V: TRBV7-8
size: many
J: TRBJ1-2

DNA: TGCAGCGTTGTGGTCCGTCGACAGGGTAGAGATACTAACTATGGCTACACCTTC
CDR3: CSVVVRRQGRDTNYGYTF
D: TRBD1
V: TRBV11-2
size: -
J: TRBJ1-2

DNA: TGCAGTGTGCAAGATAGCAATCAGCCCCAGCATTTT
CDR3: CSVQDSNQPQHF
D: -
V: TRBV20-1
size: many
J: TRBJ1-5

DNA: TGCAGCGTTGTTCCTTTTGGGGAGACCCAGTACTTC
CDR3: CSVVPFGETQYF
D: -
V: TRBV29-1
size: many
J: TRBJ2-5

DNA: TGCGCCAGCAGCTTTCAGGGACACTACGAGCAGTACTTC
CDR3: CASSFQGHYEQYF
D: -
V: TRBV4-1
size: many
J: TRBJ2-7

DNA: TGTGCCAGCAGCGTGGCATGGAAGGGAGAGCAGTACTTC
CDR3: CASSVAWKGEQYF
D: -
V: TRBV5-6
size: many
J: TRBJ2-7

DNA: TGTGCCAGCAGCCCCGCCGGGGGCTTCTCTGGAAACACCATATATTTT
CDR3: CASSPAGGFSGNTIYF
D: -
V: TRBV7-2
size: many
J: TRBJ1-3

DNA: TGTGCCAGCAGTGAATCCACAGCCTACGAGCAGTACTTC
CDR3: CASSESTAYEQYF
D: -
V: TRBV10-3
size: -
J: TRBJ2-7

DNA: TGCGCCAGCAGTGATACAGGGCGGACTGAAGCTTTCTTT
CDR3: CASSDTGRTEAFF
D: -
V: TRBV10-2
size: once
J: TRBJ1-1

DNA: TGTGCCGCCAGCAGAGCTAGCGGGGGCACAGATACGCAGTACTTC
CDR3: CAASRASGGTDTQYF
D: TRBD2
V: TRBV15
size: -
J: TRBJ2-5

DNA: TGTGCCAGCAGCTTAGCAGGGAGGGGCCTCTCTGGAAACACCATATATTTT
CDR3: CASSLAGRGLSGNTIYF
D: -
V: TRBV7-2
size: many
J: TRBJ1-3

DNA: TGTGCCAGCAGTCTCGGCGTGGGGATTTCACCCCTCCACTTT
CDR3: CASSLGVGISPLHF
D: -
V: TRBV27
size: many
J: TRBJ1-6

DNA: TGTGCCAGCAGTTTAGGGGACAGGGCCCTGACTTTC
CDR3: CASSLGDRALTF
D: TRBD1
V: TRBV28
size: -
J: TRBJ2-6

DNA: TGTGCCAGCAGCTCCCGGGACTTCGCCATATATTTT
CDR3: CASSSRDFAIYF
D: -
V: TRBV11-3
size: many
J: TRBJ1-3

DNA: TGTGCCAGCTTACCCTTCAGTGTTGTGACTAATGAAAAACTGTTTTTT
CDR3: CASLPFSVVTNEKLFF
D: -
V: TRBV6-1
size: many
J: TRBJ1-4

DNA: TGTGCCAGCAGTGGCCTCGGGACCAGGACATCCGGGGAGCTGTTTTTT
CDR3: CASSGLGTRTSGELFF
D: -
V: TRBV25-1
size: -
J: TRBJ2-2

DNA: TGTGCCAGCAGTTTCCGACCAACCTCTGGGGCCAACGTCCTGACTTTC
CDR3: CASSFRPTSGANVLTF
D: -
V: TRBV19
size: -
J: TRBJ2-6

DNA: TGTGCCAGCAGCCCCCCTTCGGGTTCCTACGAGCAGAATCAGCCCCAGCATTTT
CDR3: CASSPPSGSYEQNQPQHF
D: -
V: TRBV7-9
size: -
J: TRBJ1-5

DNA: TGTGCCAGCAGCTTAGGTTGGCTAGCGCACTACGAGCAGTACTTC
CDR3: CASSLGWLAHYEQYF
D: -
V: TRBV7-6
size: -
J: TRBJ2-7

DNA: TGTGCCAGCAGCTTCCCGGGACTAGCGGGAGTGAGTGAGCAGTTCTTC
CDR3: CASSFPGLAGVSEQFF
D: TRBD2
V: TRBV7-9
size: -
J: TRBJ2-1

DNA: TGTGCCAGCAGCTCAGGACAGGGTGATCAGCCCCAGCATTTT
CDR3: CASSSGQGDQPQHF
D: TRBD1
V: TRBV5-1
size: many
J: TRBJ1-5

DNA: TGCAGTGCTAGCGACGTCATCTACGAGCAGTACTTC
CDR3: CSASDVIYEQYF
D: -
V: TRBV29-1
size: -
J: TRBJ2-7

DNA: TGTGCCATCAGGGGAGGACAGGGTAATAGGGCTAACTATGGCTACACCTTC
CDR3: CAIRGGQGNRANYGYTF
D: TRBD1
V: TRBV10-3
size: few
J: TRBJ1-2

DNA: TGCAGTGCGCTAAGGCGACAGGGCAGTGAAAAACTGTTTTTT
CDR3: CSALRRQGSEKLFF
D: TRBD1
V: TRBV20-1
size: -
J: TRBJ1-4

DNA: TGTGCCAGCAGCCAAGAAGCAGGACTAGCGTCACCCTGGGGGTCCTACGAGCAGTACTTC
CDR3: CASSQEAGLASPWGSYEQYF
D: TRBD2
V: TRBV7-9
size: -
J: TRBJ2-7

DNA: TGCAGTGCCGAGACAGGGGCGGGGGCCAACGTCCTGACTTTC
CDR3: CSAETGAGANVLTF
D: TRBD1
V: TRBV20-1
size: -
J: TRBJ2-6

DNA: TGCAGCGCCCGCTCAGGGAACGAAAAACTGTTTTTT
CDR3: CSARSGNEKLFF
D: -
V: TRBV29-1
size: -
J: TRBJ1-4

DNA: TGTGCCAGCAGCTCCCAGGGTTCTGCAACTAATGAAAAACTGTTTTTT
CDR3: CASSSQGSATNEKLFF
D: -
V: TRBV7-8
size: -
J: TRBJ1-4

DNA: TGTGCCAGCAGCTTACTTGACTATGGCTACACCTTC
CDR3: CASSLLDYGYTF
D: -
V: TRBV7-9
size: -
J: TRBJ1-2

DNA: TGTGCCAGCAGCTTATCTCAGGGGCGGGGAGAGACCCAGTACTTC
CDR3: CASSLSQGRGETQYF
D: -
V: TRBV7-2
size: few
J: TRBJ2-5

DNA: TGTGCCAGCAGCGTTCAGGGGGACAGCAATCAGCCCCAGCATTTT
CDR3: CASSVQGDSNQPQHF
D: TRBD1
V: TRBV9
size: few
J: TRBJ1-5

DNA: TGTGCCAGCAGCTTAGGCCAGGGCGGGGAGCTGTTTTTT
CDR3: CASSLGQGGELFF
D: -
V: TRBV7-2
size: few
J: TRBJ2-2

DNA: TGTGCCAGCAGCTCAAGGCAGGGGGCATGGACTGAAGCTTTCTTT
CDR3: CASSSRQGAWTEAFF
D: TRBD1
V: TRBV7-8
size: -
J: TRBJ1-1